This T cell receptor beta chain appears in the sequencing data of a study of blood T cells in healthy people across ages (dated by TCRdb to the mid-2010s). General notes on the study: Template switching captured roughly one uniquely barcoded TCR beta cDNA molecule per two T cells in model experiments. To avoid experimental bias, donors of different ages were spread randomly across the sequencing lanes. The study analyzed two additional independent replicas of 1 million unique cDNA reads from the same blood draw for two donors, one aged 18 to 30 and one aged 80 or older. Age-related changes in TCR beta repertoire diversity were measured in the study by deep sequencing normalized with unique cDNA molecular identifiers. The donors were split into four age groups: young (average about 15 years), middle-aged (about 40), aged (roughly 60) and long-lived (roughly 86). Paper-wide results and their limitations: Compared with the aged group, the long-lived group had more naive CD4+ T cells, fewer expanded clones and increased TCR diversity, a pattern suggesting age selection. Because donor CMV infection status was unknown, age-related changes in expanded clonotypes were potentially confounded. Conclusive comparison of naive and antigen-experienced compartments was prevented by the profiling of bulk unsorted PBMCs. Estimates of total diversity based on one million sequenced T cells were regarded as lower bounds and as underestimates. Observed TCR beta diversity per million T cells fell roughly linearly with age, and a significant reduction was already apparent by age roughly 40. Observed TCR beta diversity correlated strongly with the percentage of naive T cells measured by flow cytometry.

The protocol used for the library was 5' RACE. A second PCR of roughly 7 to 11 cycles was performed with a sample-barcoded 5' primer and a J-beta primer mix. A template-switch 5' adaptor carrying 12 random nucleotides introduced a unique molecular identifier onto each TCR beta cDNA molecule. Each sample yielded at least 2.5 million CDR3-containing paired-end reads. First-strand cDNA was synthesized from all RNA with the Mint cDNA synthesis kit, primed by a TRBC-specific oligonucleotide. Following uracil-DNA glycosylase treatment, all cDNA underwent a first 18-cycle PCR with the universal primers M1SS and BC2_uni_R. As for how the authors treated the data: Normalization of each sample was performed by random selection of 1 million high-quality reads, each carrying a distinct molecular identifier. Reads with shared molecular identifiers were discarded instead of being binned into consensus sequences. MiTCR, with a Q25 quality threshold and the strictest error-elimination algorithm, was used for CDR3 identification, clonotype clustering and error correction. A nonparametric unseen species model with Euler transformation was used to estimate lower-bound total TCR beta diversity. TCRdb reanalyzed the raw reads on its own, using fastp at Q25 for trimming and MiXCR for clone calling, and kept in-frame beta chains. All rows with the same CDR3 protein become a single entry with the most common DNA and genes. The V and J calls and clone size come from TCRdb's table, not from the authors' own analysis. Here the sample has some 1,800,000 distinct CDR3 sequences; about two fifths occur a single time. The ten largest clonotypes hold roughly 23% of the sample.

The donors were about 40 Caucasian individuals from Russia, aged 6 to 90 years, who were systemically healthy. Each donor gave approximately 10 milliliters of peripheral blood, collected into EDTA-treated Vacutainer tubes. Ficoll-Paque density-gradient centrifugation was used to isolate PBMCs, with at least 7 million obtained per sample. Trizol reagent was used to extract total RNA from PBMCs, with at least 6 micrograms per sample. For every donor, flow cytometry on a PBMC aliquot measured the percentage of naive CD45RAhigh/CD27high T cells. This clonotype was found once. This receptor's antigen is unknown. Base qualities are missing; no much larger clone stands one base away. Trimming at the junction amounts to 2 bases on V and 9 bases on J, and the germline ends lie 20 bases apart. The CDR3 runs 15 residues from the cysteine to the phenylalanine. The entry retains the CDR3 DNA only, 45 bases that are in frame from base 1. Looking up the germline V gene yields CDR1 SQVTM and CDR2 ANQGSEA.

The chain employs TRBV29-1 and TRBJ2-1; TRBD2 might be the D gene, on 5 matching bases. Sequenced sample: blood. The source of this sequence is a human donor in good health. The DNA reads TGCAGCGTTGAACAAACCGGGGTGTTTGTGAGTGAGCAGTTCTTC. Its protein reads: CSVEQTGVFVSEQFF.